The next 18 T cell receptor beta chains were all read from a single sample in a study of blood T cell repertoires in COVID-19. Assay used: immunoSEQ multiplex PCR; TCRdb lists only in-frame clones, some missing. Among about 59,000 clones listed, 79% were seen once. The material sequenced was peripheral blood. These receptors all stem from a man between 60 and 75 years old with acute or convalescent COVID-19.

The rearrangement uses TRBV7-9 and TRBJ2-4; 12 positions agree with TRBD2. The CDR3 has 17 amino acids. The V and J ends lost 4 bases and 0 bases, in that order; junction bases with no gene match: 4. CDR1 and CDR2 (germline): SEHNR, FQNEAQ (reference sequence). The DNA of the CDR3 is TGTGCCAGCAGCTCCTCGGGACTAGCGGGAGCCAAAAACATTCAGTACTTC. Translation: CASSSSGLAGAKNIQYF.

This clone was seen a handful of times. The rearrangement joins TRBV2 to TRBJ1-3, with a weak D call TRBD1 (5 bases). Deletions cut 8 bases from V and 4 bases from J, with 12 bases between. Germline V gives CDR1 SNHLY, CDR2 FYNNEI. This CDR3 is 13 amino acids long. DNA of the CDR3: TGTGCCAGCCAGCAGGGAGGGGGAAACACCATATATTTT. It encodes CASQQGGGNTIYF.

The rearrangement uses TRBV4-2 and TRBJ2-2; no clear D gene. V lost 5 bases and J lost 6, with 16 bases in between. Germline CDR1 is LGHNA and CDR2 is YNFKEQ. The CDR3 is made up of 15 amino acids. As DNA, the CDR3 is TGTGCCAGCAGCTCGTTAGGCGGTGTAGCCGGGGAGCTGTTTTTT. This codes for CASSSLGGVAGELFF.

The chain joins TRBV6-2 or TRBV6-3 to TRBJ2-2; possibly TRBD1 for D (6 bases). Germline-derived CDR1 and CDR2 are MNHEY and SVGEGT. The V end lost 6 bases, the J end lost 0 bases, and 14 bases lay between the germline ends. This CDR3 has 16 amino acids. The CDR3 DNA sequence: TGTGCCAGCAGCACTTACAGGGTAGCGAACACCGGGGAGCTGTTTTTT. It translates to CASSTYRVANTGELFF.

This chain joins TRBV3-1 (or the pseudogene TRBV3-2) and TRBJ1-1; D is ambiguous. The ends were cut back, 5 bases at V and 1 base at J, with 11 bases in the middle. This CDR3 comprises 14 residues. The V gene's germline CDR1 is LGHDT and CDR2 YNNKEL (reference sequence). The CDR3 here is CASSFLGANTEAFF. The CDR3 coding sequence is TGTGCCAGCAGCTTCCTGGGAGCGAACACTGAAGCTTTCTTT.

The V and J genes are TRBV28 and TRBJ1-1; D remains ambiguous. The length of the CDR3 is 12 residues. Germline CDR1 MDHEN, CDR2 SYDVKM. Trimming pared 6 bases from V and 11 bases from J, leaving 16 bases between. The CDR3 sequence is CASSRPDILAFF. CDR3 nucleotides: TGTGCCAGCAGCCGGCCAGACATCCTCGCTTTCTTT.

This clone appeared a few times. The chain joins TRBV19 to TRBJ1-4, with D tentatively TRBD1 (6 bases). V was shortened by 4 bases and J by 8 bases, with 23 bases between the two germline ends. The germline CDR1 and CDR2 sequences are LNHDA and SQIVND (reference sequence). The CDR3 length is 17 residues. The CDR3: CASSKKALDRGNEKLFF. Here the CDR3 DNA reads TGTGCCAGTAGTAAAAAGGCCTTGGACAGAGGGAACGAAAAACTGTTTTTT.

The CDR3, as DNA: TGTGCCAGCAGTTTATCGGTTGACAGGGGCTATGGCTACACCTTC. Its translation: CASSLSVDRGYGYTF. V is TRBV27 and J is TRBJ1-2; TRBD1 aligns across 8 bases. Looked up from germline, CDR1 is MNHEY and CDR2 is SMNVEV (reference sequence). This CDR3 has 15 residues. J lost 4 bases, V lost 0 bases, and 4 bases had no gene match.

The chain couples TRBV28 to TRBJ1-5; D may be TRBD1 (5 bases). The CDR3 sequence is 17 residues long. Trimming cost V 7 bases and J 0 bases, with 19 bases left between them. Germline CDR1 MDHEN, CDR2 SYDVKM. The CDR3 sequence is CASISRHRLNSNQPQHF. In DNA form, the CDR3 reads TGTGCCAGCATCTCCCGCCACAGGCTTAATAGCAATCAGCCCCAGCATTTT.

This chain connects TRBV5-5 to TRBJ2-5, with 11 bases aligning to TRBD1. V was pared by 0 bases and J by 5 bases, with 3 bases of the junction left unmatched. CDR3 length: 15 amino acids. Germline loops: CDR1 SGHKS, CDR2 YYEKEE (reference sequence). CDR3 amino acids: CASSLEGQGDETQYF. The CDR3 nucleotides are TGTGCCAGCAGCTTGGAGGGACAGGGGGACGAGACCCAGTACTTC.

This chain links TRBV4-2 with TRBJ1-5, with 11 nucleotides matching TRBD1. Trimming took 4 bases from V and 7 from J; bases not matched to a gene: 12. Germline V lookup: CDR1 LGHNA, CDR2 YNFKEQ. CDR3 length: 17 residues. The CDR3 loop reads CASSRGSGTGGQQPQHF. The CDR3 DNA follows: TGTGCCAGCAGCCGCGGATCCGGGACAGGGGGACAACAGCCCCAGCATTTT.

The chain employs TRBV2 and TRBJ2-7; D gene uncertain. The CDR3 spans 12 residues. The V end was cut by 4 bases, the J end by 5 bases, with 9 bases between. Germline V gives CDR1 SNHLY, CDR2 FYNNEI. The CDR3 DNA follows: TGTGCCAGCAGTGTTGGAGCCGACGAGCAGTACTTC. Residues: CASSVGADEQYF.

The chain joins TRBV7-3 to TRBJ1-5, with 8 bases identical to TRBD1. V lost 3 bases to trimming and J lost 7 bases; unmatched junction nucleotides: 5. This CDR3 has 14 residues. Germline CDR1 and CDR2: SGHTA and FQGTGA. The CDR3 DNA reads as TGTGCCAGCAGCTTGGGACAGGTCACGCAGCCCCAGCATTTT. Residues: CASSLGQVTQPQHF.

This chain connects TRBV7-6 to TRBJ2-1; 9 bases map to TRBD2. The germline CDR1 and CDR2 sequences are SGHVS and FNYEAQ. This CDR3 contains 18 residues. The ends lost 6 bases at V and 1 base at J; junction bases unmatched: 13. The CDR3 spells CASRRREREDTSYNEQFF. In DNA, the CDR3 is TGTGCCAGCAGGCGTCGGGAGCGGGAGGACACATCCTACAATGAGCAGTTCTTC.

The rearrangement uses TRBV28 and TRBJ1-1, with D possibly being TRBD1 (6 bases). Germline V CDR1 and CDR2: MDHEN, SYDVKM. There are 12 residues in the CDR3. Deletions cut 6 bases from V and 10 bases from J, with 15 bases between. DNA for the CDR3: TGTGCCAGCAGATTAGACAGGTGGGGAGCTTTCTTT. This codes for CASRLDRWGAFF.

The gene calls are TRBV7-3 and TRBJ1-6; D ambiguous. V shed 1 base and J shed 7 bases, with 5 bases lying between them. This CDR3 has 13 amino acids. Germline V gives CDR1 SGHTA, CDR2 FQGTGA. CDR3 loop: CASSLNLNSPLHF. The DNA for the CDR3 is TGTGCCAGCAGCTTAAATCTCAATTCACCCCTCCACTTT.

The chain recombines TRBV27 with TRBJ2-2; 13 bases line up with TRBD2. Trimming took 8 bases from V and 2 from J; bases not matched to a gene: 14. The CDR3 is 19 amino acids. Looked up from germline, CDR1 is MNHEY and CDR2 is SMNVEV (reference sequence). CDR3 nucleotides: TGTGCCAGCTCTACAGTACTAGCGGGAGGGCCCGTCAACACCGGGGAGCTGTTTTTT. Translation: CASSTVLAGGPVNTGELFF.

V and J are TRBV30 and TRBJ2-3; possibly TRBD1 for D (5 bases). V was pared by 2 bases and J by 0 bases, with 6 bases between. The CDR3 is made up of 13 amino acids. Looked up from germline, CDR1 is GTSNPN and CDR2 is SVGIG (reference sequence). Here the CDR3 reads CAWSQGSTDTQYF. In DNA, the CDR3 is TGTGCCTGGAGTCAGGGTAGCACAGATACGCAGTATTTT.